This entry features one T cell receptor (beta chain) sequence. Its specificity is unknown. RNA, at 0.5 to 1 ug, was reverse transcribed with random hexamers. The method of amplification for TCR beta CDR3 was immunoSEQ multiplex PCR, covering 54 Vbeta and 13 Jbeta. In TCRdb, the immunoSEQ multiplex PCR reads were re-called with MiXCR into one record per CDR3 protein. The sample shows approximately 170,000 distinct CDR3 sequences, roughly 95% of them seen only once. This sample is drawn from a study of CD8 T cells in Susac syndrome. V dropped 7 bases and J dropped 3; count of bases not matched to a gene: 8. From germline, CDR1 is SGHRS and CDR2 YFSETQ. This CDR3 has 14 residues. General observations from the study: It was acknowledged by the study that relatively few individuals were included in its TCR sequencing and HLA analysis.

The gene calls are TRBV5-1 and TRBJ2-3; TRBD1 agrees at 7 bases. Sequencing used CD4+ T cells from PBMCs. The TCR originated in a human donor in good health. The CDR3 loop reads CASQQGKVTDTQYF. Here the CDR3 DNA reads TGCGCCAGCCAACAGGGGAAGGTGACAGATACGCAGTATTTT.